This T cell receptor (beta chain) was obtained from a study of CD8 T cells in ankylosing spondylitis. Study-wide results and limits: Matched ankylosing spondylitis synovial fluid reportedly contained a significantly enriched population of disease-linked clones. CD8+ cells made up the disease-linked clones, which were relatively rare in peripheral blood. Before this, some motif variants had been reported in reactive arthritis synovial fluid and blood.

This clonotype was found a few times. Its specificity is not known. The V and J ends lost 11 bases and 0 bases respectively, with 8 bases between them. Germline CDR1 is SNHLY and CDR2 is FYNNEI. This CDR3 is built from 12 residues. Quantitative 5'-RACE with molecular barcodes produced the TCR beta libraries. TCRdb redid the calling of the 5' RACE reads with MiXCR, one entry per CDR3 protein. In the table there are 250,000 or so distinct CDR3 sequences, over 15% of which are singletons. Source material: blood, either unsorted or a sorted T cell fraction (not recorded which). This clonotype originated in a male donor with ankylosing spondylitis or in good health (not recorded which). The gene calls are TRBV2 and TRBJ1-3; D uncertain. This CDR3 is CAGGYSGNTIYF. The CDR3 nucleotides are TGTGCCGGAGGGTACTCTGGAAACACCATATATTTT.